This TCR beta chain was identified during a study of cytomegalovirus exposure and HLA in healthy donors. General study points: In a later analysis, at a false discovery rate of 0.05, over 15,000 TCR beta sequences were associated with HLA alleles.

On this clone itself: Its antigen is not identified.

The CDR3 extends over 12 amino acids. The V and J ends lost 6 bases and 3 bases respectively, with 9 bases between them. Per germline, CDR1 SQVTM and CDR2 ANQGSEA. Primers: 60 Vbeta forward and 13 Jbeta reverse. Sequencing used immunoSEQ multiplex PCR; TCRdb keeps in-frame clones, though not all of them. The sample records about 150,000 clones, about 79% being singletons. This TCR was sampled from a woman in her 30s in good health and CMV-seronegative. The chain links TRBV29-1 to TRBJ1-5, with TRBD1 as a possible D gene (6 bases). Source material: PBMCs. CDR3 nucleotides: TGCAGCGTAGGACAGCTCAATCAGCCCCAGCATTTT. This codes for CSVGQLNQPQHF. Supplemented by reference TRBV29-1 and TRBJ1-5, the full variable domain reads SAVISQKPSRDICQRGTSLTIQCQVDSQVTMMFWYRQQPGQSLTLIATANQGSEATYESGFVIDKFPISRPNLTFSTLTVSNMSPEDSSIYLCSVGQLNQPQHFGDGTRLSIL.